The clone carrying this TCR beta chain was seen more than once but under ten times. Its target is not known. PCR was performed a second time for 7 to 11 cycles using a sample-barcoded 5' primer and a J-beta primer mix. TCRdb reprocessed the 5' RACE reads via MiXCR and lists one record per CDR3 protein. The data hold 550,000 to 650,000 distinct CDR3 sequences, with about 27% observed a single time. Germline V lookup: CDR1 LGHDT, CDR2 YNNKEL (reference sequence). V was trimmed by 1 base and J by 4 bases, leaving 10 bases between them. The CDR3 totals 14 residues. Donors ranged from 6 to 90 years old and were healthy Caucasians in Russia. The data originate from a study of blood T cells in healthy people across ages. Study findings and constraints: Per million T cells, TCR beta diversity dropped about linearly as age rose. A conclusive naive versus antigen-experienced comparison was prevented by the unsorted PBMCs.

Another study also made use of these data, one on T cells of mothers and their children.

What was sequenced was blood. This TCR was recovered from a boy younger than 10 in good health. The rearrangement joins TRBV3-1 to TRBJ1-2; D call uncertain. For the CDR3, the DNA is TGTGCCAGCAGCCAAGGCCCCAGTGCCTATGGCTACACCTTC. This sequence encodes CASSQGPSAYGYTF.